Listed here are 3 T cell receptor beta chains from one sample, sequenced in a study of cytomegalovirus exposure and HLA in healthy donors. It was with 60 Vbeta and 13 Jbeta primers that the PCR ran. The repertoire was sequenced with immunoSEQ multiplex PCR; TCRdb's copy has only in-frame clones and lacks some. The sample lists some 200,000 clones, roughly 68% occurring once. Sequencing input: PBMCs. Every receptor here comes from a man in his forties in good health and CMV-seropositive.

The chain couples TRBV2 to TRBJ1-1, with D possibly TRBD1 on 5 matching bases. The germline V gene encodes CDR1 SNHLY and CDR2 FYNNEI. The CDR3 has 13 residues. The germline V and J ends were trimmed by 6 bases and 4 bases, with 12 bases remaining between them. CDR3 bases: TGTGCCAGCAGCAAAGGGGTGTCCACTGAAGCTTTCTTT. Protein: CASSKGVSTEAFF.

The V and J genes are TRBV6-1 and TRBJ2-7, with 10 positions matching TRBD1. The germline gives CDR1 MNHNS, CDR2 SASEGT. Trimming removed 4 bases from V and 6 bases from J; junction bases left unmatched: 12. The CDR3 has 16 amino acids. CDR3 sequence reads: CASSGRQGALGREQYF. The CDR3 coding sequence is TGTGCCAGCAGTGGACGACAGGGGGCGCTGGGTCGCGAGCAGTACTTC.

This chain connects TRBV6-1 to TRBJ2-2; D may be TRBD2 (6 bases). V lost 6 bases and J 3 bases, leaving 11 bases between the germline ends. The CDR3 length is 14 residues. Germline values: CDR1 MNHNS, CDR2 SASEGT. The DNA of the CDR3 is TGTGCCAGCAGGGAGGAGGGTTACACCGGGGAGCTGTTTTTT. As protein: CASREEGYTGELFF.